This record covers a single T cell receptor (beta chain). Its antigen remains unknown. CDR1 is SGHDT, CDR2 YYEEEE, per germline. Trimming removed 4 bases at V and 6 bases at J, with 16 bases between. The CDR3 consists of 15 residues. The data were obtained in a study of T-cell memory formation after mild COVID-19. Study background: Across donors, TCR clusters were largely donor specific.

TCRalpha and TCRbeta libraries used 5'RACE with constant-segment primers and UMIs. TCRdb analysed the 5' RACE reads with MiXCR anew, one entry per CDR3 protein. The sample yields 150,000 to 200,000 distinct CDR3 sequences, roughly 28% seen once. Regarding the study as a whole: The appearance of some responding clones in pre-infection memory suggested that cross-reactive memory joined.

The chain carries TRBV5-6 and TRBJ2-2, with D possibly TRBD2 on 6 matching bases. Source material: PBMCs or a T cell subset sorted from them (not recorded which). This sequence originates from an adult woman who had mild COVID-19 (a few samples of this study predate the infection). Cell type and time point are not known. DNA for the CDR3: TGTGCCAGCAGCCCGTCGGGACTGATCGCCGGGGAGCTGTTTTTT. It encodes CASSPSGLIAGELFF.